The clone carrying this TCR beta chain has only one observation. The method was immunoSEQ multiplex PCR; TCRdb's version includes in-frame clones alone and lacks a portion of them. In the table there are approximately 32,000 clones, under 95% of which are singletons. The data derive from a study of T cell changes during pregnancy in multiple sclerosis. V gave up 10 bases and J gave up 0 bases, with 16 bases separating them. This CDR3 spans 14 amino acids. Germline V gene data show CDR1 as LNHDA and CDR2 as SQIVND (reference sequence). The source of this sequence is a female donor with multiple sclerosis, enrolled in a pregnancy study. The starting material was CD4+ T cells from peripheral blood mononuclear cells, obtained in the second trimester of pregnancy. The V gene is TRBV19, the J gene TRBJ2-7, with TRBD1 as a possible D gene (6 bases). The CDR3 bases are TGTGCCACCAGGCGACAGGTTAGCTCCTACGAGCAGTACTTC. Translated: CATRRQVSSYEQYF.